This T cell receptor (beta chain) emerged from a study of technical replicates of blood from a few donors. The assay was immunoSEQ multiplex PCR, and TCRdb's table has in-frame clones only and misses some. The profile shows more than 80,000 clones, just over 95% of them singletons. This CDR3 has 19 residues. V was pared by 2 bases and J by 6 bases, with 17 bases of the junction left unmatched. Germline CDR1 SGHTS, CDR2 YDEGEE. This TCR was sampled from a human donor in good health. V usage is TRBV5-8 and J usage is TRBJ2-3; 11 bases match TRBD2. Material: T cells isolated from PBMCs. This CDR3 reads CASSLSEAALAGVGDTQYF. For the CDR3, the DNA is TGTGCCAGCAGCTTAAGTGAGGCGGCACTAGCGGGAGTCGGGGATACGCAGTATTTT.